The 11 T cell receptor beta chains in this list originate from one sample, sequenced in a study of T cells in Graves' hyperthyroidism and ophthalmopathy. TCR beta CDR3 regions were amplified from RNA transcripts. Primed by the HTBI set, a first-round RT-PCR was run on the TCR CDR3. MiXCR, run by TCRdb on the multiplex PCR reads, gives a single entry per CDR3 protein. The repertoire holds fewer than 900,000 distinct CDR3 sequences, with approximately 16% as singletons. Material for sequencing was blood. The receptors were gathered from a man younger than 30 with Graves' hyperthyroidism.

V and J are TRBV20-1 and TRBJ2-3; 15 positions match TRBD2. Germline CDR1 DFQATT, CDR2 SNEGSKA (reference sequence). The V segment lost 1 base and the J segment 6 bases; nucleotides outside the gene matches: 14. This CDR3 has 19 residues. Written as DNA, the CDR3 is TGCAGTGCTAGAGGCTGGACTAGCGGGAGGGCCCTAACGGACGATACGCAGTATTTT. Protein sequence: CSARGWTSGRALTDDTQYF.

At least ten counts were recorded for this clonotype. This sequence joins TRBV6-1 and TRBJ2-5; perhaps TRBD2 as D (5 bases). Germline-derived CDR1 and CDR2 are MNHNS and SASEGT. CDR3 length equals 14 residues. V was clipped by 6 bases and J by 6 bases, with 17 bases between them. The CDR3 DNA reads TGTGCCAGCAGCTCACTATCGGGAACGAAGACCCAGTACTTC. Its protein is CASSSLSGTKTQYF.

This chain uses TRBV5-8 with TRBJ2-2; possible D gene TRBD1, 6 bases. Germline values: CDR1 SGHTS, CDR2 YDEGEE. The length of the CDR3 is 17 residues. The germline V and J ends were trimmed by 4 bases and 1 base, with 17 bases remaining between them. CDR3 sequence: CASSRGYRDGNTGELFF. The CDR3 region has the DNA TGTGCCAGCAGCAGGGGATACAGGGATGGGAACACCGGGGAGCTGTTTTTT.

This clonotype showed up many times. The chain uses TRBV12-3 or TRBV12-4 and TRBJ2-7, with 11 nucleotides matching TRBD2. V was clipped by 4 bases and J by 7 bases; unmatched bases: 6. The CDR3 spans 14 residues. This CDR3 is CASSSTSGSREQYF. For the CDR3, the DNA is TGTGCCAGCAGTTCCACTAGCGGGAGTCGAGAGCAGTACTTC.

This clonotype was found a few times. The chain combines TRBV28 with TRBJ2-2; 9 bases line up with TRBD2. Germline CDR1 and CDR2: MDHEN and SYDVKM. The length of the CDR3 is 15 residues. With 7 bases clipped from V and 6 bases from J, the junction kept 9 bases outside the gene matches. CDR3 nucleotide sequence: TGTGCCAGCATCCGGAGCGGGAGGAAGGCCGGGGAGCTGTTTTTT. It translates to CASIRSGRKAGELFF.

J is TRBJ2-1 and V is TRBV24-1; 7 positions agree with TRBD2. The CDR3 runs 15 residues. The V segment lost 3 bases and the J segment 2 bases; nucleotides outside the gene matches: 3. Germline lookup yields CDR1 KGHDR and CDR2 SFDVKD. CDR3 coding DNA: TGTGCCACCAGTGATAAGGGGAGGGCCTACAATGAGCAGTTCTTC. This gives the protein CATSDKGRAYNEQFF.

The rearrangement joins TRBV5-1 to TRBJ1-4; no clear D. The CDR3 has 15 residues. Germline V gene lookup returns CDR1 SGHRS and CDR2 YFSETQ. V was shortened by 0 bases and J by 5 bases, with 11 bases between the two germline ends. Here the CDR3 reads CASSLDGPRNEKLFF. The CDR3 DNA reads as TGCGCCAGCAGCTTGGACGGCCCTCGGAATGAAAAACTGTTTTTT.

The chain combines TRBV7-2 with TRBJ2-5, with 8 bases matching TRBD1. The trim removed 5 bases at V and 7 bases at J, leaving 9 bases unmatched. Germline V gene lookup returns CDR1 SGHTA and CDR2 FQGNSA. The CDR3 runs 14 residues. The CDR3 loop is CASSQDRAGWTQYF. The CDR3 DNA sequence: TGTGCCAGCAGCCAGGACAGGGCGGGGTGGACCCAGTACTTC.

CDR3 amino acids: CSAGDPRMEKLFF. Written as DNA, the CDR3 is TGCAGTGCAGGGGATCCCCGAATGGAAAAACTGTTTTTT. The rearrangement uses TRBV20-1 and TRBJ1-4, with D perhaps TRBD1 (5 bases). CDR1 is DFQATT, CDR2 SNEGSKA, per germline (reference sequence). V dropped 6 bases and J dropped 8 bases, with 16 bases sitting between them. The CDR3 sequence is 13 residues long.

This clonotype has ten or more counts. The V call is TRBV30, the J call TRBJ1-1; 10 bases fit TRBD1. The V and J ends lost 3 bases and 4 bases, in that order; junction bases with no gene match: 5. Germline CDR1 and CDR2: GTSNPN and SVGIG (reference sequence). This CDR3 is 14 amino acids long. CDR3 DNA: TGTGCCTGGAGCCGACAGGGGGCCGGCACTGAAGCTTTCTTT. Translation: CAWSRQGAGTEAFF.

Many counts were recorded for this clonotype. The V and J genes are TRBV27 and TRBJ2-1; 7 bases fit TRBD2. The CDR3 is 17 amino acids. V lost 2 bases to trimming and J lost 4 bases; unmatched junction nucleotides: 11. The germline V gene encodes CDR1 MNHEY and CDR2 SMNVEV (reference sequence). CDR3 in DNA: TGTGCCAGCAGTTTAGATCCCTCGGGAGGATCTTACAATGAGCAGTTCTTC. This gives the protein CASSLDPSGGSYNEQFF.